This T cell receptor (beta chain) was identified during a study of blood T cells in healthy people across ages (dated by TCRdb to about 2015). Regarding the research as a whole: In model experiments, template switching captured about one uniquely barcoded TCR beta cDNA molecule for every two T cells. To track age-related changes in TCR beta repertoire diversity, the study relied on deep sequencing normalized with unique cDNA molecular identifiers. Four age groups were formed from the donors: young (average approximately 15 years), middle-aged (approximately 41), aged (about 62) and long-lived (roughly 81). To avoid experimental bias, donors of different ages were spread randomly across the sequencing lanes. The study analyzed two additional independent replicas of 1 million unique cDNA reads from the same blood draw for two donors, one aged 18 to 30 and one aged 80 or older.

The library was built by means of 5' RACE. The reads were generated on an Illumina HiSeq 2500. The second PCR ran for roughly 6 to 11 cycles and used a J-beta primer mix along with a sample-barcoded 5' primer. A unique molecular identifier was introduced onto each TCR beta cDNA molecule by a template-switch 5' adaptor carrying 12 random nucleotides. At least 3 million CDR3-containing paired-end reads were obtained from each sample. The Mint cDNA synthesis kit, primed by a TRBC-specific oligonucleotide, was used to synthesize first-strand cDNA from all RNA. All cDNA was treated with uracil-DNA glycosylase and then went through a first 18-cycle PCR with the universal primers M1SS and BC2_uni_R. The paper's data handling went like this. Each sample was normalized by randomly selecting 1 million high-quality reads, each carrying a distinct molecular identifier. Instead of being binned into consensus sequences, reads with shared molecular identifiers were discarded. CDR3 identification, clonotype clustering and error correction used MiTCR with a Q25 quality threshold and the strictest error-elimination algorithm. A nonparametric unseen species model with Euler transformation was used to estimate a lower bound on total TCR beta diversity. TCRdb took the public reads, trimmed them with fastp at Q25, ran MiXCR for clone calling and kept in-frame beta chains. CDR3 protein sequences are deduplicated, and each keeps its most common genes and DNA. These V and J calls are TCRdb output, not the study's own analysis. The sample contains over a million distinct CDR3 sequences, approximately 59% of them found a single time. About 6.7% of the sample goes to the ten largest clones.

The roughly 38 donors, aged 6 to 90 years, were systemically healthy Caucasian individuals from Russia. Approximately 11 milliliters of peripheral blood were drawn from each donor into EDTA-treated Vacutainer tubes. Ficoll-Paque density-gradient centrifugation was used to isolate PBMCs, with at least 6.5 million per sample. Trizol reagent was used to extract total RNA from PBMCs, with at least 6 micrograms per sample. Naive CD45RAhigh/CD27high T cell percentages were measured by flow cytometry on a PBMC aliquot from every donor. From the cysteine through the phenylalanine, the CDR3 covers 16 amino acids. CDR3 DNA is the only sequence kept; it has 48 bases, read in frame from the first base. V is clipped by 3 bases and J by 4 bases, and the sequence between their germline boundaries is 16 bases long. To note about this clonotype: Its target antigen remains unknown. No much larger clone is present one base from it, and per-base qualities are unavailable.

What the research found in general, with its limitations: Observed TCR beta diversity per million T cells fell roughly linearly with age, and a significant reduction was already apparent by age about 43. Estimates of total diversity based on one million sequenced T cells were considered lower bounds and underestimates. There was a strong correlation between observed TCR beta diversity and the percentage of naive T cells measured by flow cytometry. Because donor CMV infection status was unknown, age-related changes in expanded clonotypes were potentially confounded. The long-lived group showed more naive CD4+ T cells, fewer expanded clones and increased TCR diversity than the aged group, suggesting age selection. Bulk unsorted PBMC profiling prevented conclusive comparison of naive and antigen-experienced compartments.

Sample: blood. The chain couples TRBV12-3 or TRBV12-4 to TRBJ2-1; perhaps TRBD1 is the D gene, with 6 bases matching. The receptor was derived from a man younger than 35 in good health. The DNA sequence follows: TGTGCCAGCAGTTTGCCCCTGGGTACAGGGTACAATGAGCAGTTCTTC. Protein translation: CASSLPLGTGYNEQFF.